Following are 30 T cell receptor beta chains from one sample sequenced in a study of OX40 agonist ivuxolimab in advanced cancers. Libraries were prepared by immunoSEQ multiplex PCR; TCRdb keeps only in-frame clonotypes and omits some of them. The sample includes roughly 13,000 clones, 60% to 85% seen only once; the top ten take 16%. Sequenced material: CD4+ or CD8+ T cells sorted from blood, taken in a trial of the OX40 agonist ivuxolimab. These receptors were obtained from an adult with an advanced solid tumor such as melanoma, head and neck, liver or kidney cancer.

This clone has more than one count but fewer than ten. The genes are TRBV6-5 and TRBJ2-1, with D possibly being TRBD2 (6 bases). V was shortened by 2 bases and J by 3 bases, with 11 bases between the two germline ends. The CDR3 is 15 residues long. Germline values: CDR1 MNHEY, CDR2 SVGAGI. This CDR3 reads CASSYGEEHYNEQFF. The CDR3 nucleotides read TGTGCCAGCAGTTACGGGGAGGAGCACTACAATGAGCAGTTCTTC.

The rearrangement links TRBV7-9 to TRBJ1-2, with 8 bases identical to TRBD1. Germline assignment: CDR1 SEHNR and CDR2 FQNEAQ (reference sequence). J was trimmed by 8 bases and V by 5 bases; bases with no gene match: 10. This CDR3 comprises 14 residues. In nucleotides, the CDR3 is TGTGCCAGCAGCGGAGGACAGGGAGGACGCGGCTACACCTTC. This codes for CASSGGQGGRGYTF.

The CDR3 DNA reads as TGTGCCAGTAGTGGAGGGAAGTCCTCCACTCCCACAGATACGCAGTATTTT. Translated: CASSGGKSSTPTDTQYF. This chain uses TRBV19 with TRBJ2-3, with D perhaps TRBD2 (6 bases). The CDR3 sequence is 17 residues long. Trimming cost V 5 bases and J 2 bases, with 20 bases left between them. Germline CDR1 is LNHDA and CDR2 is SQIVND (reference sequence).

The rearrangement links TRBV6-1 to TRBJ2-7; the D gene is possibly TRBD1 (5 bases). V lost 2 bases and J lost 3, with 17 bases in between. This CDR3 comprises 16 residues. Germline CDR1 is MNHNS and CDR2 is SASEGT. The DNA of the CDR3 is TGTGCCAGCAGTGAATATGCGGCAGGGTTTGGCTACGAGCAGTACTTC. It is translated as CASSEYAAGFGYEQYF.

The CDR3 is CASSEQGITFF. DNA for the CDR3: TGTGCCAGCAGTGAACAGGGGATCACGTTCTTC. The chain couples TRBV25-1 to TRBJ2-1; TRBD1 is a possible D gene (6 bases). Germline CDR1 is MGHDK and CDR2 is SYGVNS. This CDR3 comprises 11 residues. V was trimmed by 2 bases and J by 15 bases, leaving 11 bases between them. Together with reference TRBV25-1 and TRBJ2-1, the CDR3 gives the full variable domain: EADIYQTPRYLVIGTGKKITLECSQTMGHDKMYWYQQDPGMELHLIHYSYGVNSTEKGDLSSESTVSRIRTEHFPLTLESARPSHTSQYLCASSEQGITFFGPGTRLTVL.

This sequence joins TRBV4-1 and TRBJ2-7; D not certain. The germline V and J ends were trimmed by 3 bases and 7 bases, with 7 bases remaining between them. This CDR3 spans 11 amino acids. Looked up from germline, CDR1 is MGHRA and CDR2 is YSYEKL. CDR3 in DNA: TGCGCCAGCAGCCACCTACGGGAGCAGTACTTC. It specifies CASSHLREQYF.

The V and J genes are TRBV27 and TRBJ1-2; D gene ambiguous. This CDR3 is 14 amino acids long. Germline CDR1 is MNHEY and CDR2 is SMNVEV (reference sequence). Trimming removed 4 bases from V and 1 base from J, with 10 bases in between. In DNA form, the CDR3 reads TGTGCCAGCAGTTACGCCCCGGATAACTATGGCTACACCTTC. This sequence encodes CASSYAPDNYGYTF.

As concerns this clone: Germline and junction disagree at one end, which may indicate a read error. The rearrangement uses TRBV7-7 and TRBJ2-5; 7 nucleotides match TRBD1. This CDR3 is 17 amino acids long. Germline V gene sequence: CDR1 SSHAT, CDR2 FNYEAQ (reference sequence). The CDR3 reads CASSLATTTGPQETQYF. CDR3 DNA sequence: TGTGCTAGCAGCTTAGCCACTACGACAGGGCCACAAGAGACCCAGTACTTC.

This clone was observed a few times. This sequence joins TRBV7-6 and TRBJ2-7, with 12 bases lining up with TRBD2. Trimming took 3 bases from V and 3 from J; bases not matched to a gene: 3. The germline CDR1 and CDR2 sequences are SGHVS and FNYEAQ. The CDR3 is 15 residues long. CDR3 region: CASSLSSGGGYEQYF. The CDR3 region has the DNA TGTGCCAGCAGCTTGTCTAGCGGGGGGGGCTACGAGCAGTACTTC.

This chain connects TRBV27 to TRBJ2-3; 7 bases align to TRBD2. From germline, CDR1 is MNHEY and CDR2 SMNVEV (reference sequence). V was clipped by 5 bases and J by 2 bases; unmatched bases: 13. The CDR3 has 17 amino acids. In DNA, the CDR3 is TGTGCCAGCAGTCCCGGGAAAAGGGCGGGGGACACAGATACGCAGTATTTT. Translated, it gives CASSPGKRAGDTDTQYF.

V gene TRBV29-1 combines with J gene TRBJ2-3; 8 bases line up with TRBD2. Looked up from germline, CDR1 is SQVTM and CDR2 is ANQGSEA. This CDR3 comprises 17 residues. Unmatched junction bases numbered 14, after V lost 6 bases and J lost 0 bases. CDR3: CSVAGAGRGVSTDTQYF. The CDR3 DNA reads TGCAGCGTGGCTGGGGCGGGGCGGGGGGTTAGCACAGATACGCAGTATTTT.

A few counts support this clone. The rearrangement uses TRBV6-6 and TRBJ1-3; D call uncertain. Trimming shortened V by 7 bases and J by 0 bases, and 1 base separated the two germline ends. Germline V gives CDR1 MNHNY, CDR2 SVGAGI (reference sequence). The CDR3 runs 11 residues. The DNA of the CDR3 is TGTGCCAGCACCTCTGGAAACACCATATATTTT. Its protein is CASTSGNTIYF.

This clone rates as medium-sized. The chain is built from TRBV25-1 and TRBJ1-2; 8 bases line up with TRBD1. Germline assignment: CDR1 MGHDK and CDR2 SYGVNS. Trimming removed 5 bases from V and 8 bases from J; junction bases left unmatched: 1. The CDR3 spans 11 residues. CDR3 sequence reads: CASSRQGGYTF. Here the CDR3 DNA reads TGTGCCAGCAGTCGACAGGGGGGCTACACCTTC.

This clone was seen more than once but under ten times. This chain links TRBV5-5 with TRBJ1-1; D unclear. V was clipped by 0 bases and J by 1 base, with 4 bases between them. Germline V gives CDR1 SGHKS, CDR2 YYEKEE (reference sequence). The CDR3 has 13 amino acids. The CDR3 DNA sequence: TGTGCCAGCAGCTTGGGTAAGAACACTGAAGCTTTCTTT. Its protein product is CASSLGKNTEAFF.

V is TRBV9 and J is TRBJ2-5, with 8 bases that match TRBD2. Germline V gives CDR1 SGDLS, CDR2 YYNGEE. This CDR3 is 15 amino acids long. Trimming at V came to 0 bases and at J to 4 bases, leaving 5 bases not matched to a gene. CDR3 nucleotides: TGTGCCAGCAGCGTAGATGGGCTAGCGGGAGAGACCCAGTACTTC. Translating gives CASSVDGLAGETQYF.

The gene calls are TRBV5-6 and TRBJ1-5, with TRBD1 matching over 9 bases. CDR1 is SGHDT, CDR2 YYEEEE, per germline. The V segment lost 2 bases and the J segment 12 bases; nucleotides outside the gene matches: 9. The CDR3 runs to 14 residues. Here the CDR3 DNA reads TGTGCCAGCAGCTTCTGGACAGGGGCGAACCTCCAGCATTTT. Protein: CASSFWTGANLQHF.

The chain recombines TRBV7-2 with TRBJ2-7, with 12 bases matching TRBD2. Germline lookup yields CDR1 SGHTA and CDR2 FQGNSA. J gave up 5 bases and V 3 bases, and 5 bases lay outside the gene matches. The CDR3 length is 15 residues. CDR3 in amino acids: CASSLTSGGFDEQYF. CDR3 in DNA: TGTGCCAGCAGCTTGACTAGCGGGGGATTCGACGAGCAGTACTTC.

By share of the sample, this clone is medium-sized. The CDR3 DNA is TGTGCCAGCAGCTACAGGGGGAACACTGAAGCTTTCTTT. It translates to CASSYRGNTEAFF. The rearrangement uses TRBV25-1 and TRBJ1-1; 7 nucleotides line up with TRBD1. Germline CDR1 is MGHDK and CDR2 is SYGVNS. CDR3 length: 13 residues. V dropped 6 bases and J dropped 1; count of bases not matched to a gene: 2. The variable domain in full, with the rest retrieved from reference TRBV25-1 and TRBJ1-1, is EADIYQTPRYLVIGTGKKITLECSQTMGHDKMYWYQQDPGMELHLIHYSYGVNSTEKGDLSSESTVSRIRTEHFPLTLESARPSHTSQYLCASSYRGNTEAFFGQGTRLTVV.

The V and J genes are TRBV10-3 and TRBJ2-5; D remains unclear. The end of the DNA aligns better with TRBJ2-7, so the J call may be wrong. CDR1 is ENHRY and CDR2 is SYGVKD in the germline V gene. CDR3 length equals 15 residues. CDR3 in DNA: TGTGCCTCCCTGAGTGAGGAGCCTAGCTCCTACGAGCAGTACTTC. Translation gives CASLSEEPSSYEQYF.

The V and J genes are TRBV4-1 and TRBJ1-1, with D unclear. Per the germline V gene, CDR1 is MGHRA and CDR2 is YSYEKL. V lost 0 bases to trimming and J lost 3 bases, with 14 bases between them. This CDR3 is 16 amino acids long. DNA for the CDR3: TGCGCCAGCAGCCAAGATCCCCAGGCAACTTACACTGAAGCTTTCTTT. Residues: CASSQDPQATYTEAFF.

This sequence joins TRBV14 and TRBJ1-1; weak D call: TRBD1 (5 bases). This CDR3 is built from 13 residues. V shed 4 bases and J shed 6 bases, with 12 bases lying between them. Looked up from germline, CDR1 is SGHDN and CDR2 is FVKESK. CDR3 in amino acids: CASSRDPRAEAFF. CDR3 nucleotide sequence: TGTGCCAGCAGCCGGGACCCAAGGGCTGAAGCTTTCTTT.

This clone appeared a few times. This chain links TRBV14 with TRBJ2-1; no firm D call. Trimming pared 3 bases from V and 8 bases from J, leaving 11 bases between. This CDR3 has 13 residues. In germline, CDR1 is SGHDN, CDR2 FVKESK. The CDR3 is CASSHLQWHEQFF. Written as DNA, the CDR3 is TGTGCCAGCAGCCACCTCCAGTGGCATGAGCAGTTCTTC.

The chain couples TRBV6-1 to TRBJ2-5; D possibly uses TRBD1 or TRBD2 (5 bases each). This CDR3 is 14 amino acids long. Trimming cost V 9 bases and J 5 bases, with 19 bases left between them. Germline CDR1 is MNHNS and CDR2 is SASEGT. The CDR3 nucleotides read TGTGCCAGTGACGCAGGGAAGGAGCGGGAGACCCAGTACTTC. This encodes CASDAGKERETQYF.

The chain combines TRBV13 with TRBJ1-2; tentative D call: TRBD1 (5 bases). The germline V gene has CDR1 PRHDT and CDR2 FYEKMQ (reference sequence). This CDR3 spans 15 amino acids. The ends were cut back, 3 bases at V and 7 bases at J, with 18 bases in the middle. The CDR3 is CASSFASQGIGGYTF. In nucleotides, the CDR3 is TGTGCCAGCAGCTTTGCATCCCAGGGAATAGGTGGCTACACCTTC. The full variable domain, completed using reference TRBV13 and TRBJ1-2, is AAGVIQSPRHLIKEKRETATLKCYPIPRHDTVYWYQQGPGQDPQFLISFYEKMQSDKGSIPDRFSAQQFSDYHSELNMSSLELGDSALYFCASSFASQGIGGYTFGSGTRLTVV.

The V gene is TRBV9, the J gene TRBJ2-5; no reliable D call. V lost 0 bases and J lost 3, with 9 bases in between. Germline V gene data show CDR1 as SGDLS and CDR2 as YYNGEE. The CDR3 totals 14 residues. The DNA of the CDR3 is TGTGCCAGCAGCGTAGAGGCTAGTGAAGAGACCCAGTACTTC. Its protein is CASSVEASEETQYF.

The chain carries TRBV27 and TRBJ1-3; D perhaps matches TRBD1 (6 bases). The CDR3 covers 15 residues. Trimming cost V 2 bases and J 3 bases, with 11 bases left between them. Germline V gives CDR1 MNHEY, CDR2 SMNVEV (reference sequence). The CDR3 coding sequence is TGTGCCAGCAGTTTAGGCAGGGGAGGTGGAAACACCATATATTTT. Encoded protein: CASSLGRGGGNTIYF.

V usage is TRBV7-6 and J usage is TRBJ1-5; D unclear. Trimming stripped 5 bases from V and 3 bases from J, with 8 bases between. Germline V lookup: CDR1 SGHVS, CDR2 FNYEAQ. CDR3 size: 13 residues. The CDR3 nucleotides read TGTGCCAGCAGCCATGGGCCCAATCAGCCCCAGCATTTT. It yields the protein CASSHGPNQPQHF.

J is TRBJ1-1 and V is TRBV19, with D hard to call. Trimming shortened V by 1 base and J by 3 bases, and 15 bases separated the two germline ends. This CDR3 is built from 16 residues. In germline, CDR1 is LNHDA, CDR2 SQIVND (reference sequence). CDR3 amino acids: CASSIVGIGFDTEAFF. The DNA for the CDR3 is TGTGCCAGTAGTATAGTTGGCATTGGCTTCGACACTGAAGCTTTCTTT.

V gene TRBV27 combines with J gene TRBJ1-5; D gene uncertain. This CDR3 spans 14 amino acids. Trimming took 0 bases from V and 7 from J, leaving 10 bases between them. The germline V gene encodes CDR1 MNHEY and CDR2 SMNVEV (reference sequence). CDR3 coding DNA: TGTGCCAGCAGTTTATCGGGGAGAAACCAGCCCCAGCATTTT. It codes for CASSLSGRNQPQHF.

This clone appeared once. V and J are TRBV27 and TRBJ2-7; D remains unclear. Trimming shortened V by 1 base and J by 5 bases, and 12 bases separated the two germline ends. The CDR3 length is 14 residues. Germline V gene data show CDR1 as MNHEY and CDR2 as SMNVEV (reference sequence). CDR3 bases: TGTGCCAGCAGTTTATTGGGCACGCCGGACGAGCAGTACTTC. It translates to CASSLLGTPDEQYF.